These 16 T cell receptor beta chains originate from one sample sequenced in a study of a mutant IDH1 vaccine in newly diagnosed glioma. Assay: immunoSEQ multiplex PCR; the TCRdb copy retains only in-frame clones and omits some. This sample has tens of thousands of clones, with 87% found just once. Time point: week 23, last vaccination. What each vaccine dose contained was 300 ug of mutant IDH1 20-mer peptide, accompanied by topical imiquimod. Antigens for these TCRs are unknown. The sample here was PBMCs, taken from a glioma patient whose treatment included an IDH1 peptide vaccine. These receptors all come from a man between 35 and 55 years old with glioma.

This clone was found a few times. This sequence joins TRBV10-3 and TRBJ2-5; D may be TRBD1 or TRBD2 (5 bases each). Germline CDR1 and CDR2: ENHRY and SYGVKD. This CDR3 has 16 amino acids. V was clipped by 0 bases and J by 5 bases, with 16 bases between them. The CDR3 spells CAISESGPLQRETQYF. The CDR3 nucleotides are TGTGCCATCAGTGAGTCGGGGCCTCTCCAGCGGGAGACCCAGTACTTC.

V gene TRBV5-1 combines with J gene TRBJ2-7, with D perhaps TRBD1 (5 bases). Germline V gene data show CDR1 as SGHRS and CDR2 as YFSETQ. V dropped 1 base and J dropped 7 bases, with 15 bases sitting between them. The CDR3 totals 14 residues. Written as DNA, the CDR3 is TGCGCCAGCAGCTTGCAAGGGGTCTACGGGGAGCAGTACTTC. This codes for CASSLQGVYGEQYF.

V usage is TRBV6-6 and J usage is TRBJ1-5; 7 bases agree with TRBD1. In germline, CDR1 is MNHNY, CDR2 SVGAGI (reference sequence). CDR3 size: 15 residues. V was pared by 2 bases and J by 6 bases, with 7 bases of the junction left unmatched. This chain's CDR3 is CASSYKGATGQPQHF. The CDR3 DNA reads TGTGCCAGCAGTTACAAGGGGGCGACGGGTCAGCCCCAGCATTTT.

The V gene is TRBV7-8, the J gene TRBJ1-1; 8 nucleotides agree with TRBD1. In germline, CDR1 is SGHVS, CDR2 FQNEAQ. This CDR3 has 15 residues. V trimming: 1 base; J trimming: 5 bases; junction bases outside the gene matches: 6. This CDR3 is CASSLGGTGWTEAFF. The CDR3 region has the DNA TGTGCCAGCAGCTTAGGGGGGACAGGCTGGACTGAAGCTTTCTTT.

The rearrangement links TRBV9 to TRBJ2-6; D might be TRBD2 (6 bases). V was cut by 3 bases and J by 0 bases, with 13 bases left in between. The CDR3 totals 17 residues. Per the germline V gene, CDR1 is SGDLS and CDR2 is YYNGEE. DNA for the CDR3: TGTGCCAGCAGCGCCAGCGGGTTGAGCTCTGGGGCCAACGTCCTGACTTTC. Translation gives CASSASGLSSGANVLTF.

The chain employs TRBV18 and TRBJ1-2; D not resolved. CDR3 length equals 13 residues. Germline CDR1 reads KGHSH; CDR2 reads LQKENI. Trimming removed 3 bases from V and 8 bases from J, with 13 bases in between. The CDR3 region is CASSPPWKGGYTF. The CDR3 DNA reads TGTGCCAGCTCACCGCCCTGGAAAGGCGGCTACACCTTC. Based on the CDR3 plus reference TRBV18 and TRBJ1-2, the full variable domain is NAGVMQNPRHLVRRRGQEARLRCSPMKGHSHVYWYRQLPEEGLKFMVYLQKENIIDESGMPKERFSAEFPKEGPSILRIQQVVRGDSAAYFCASSPPWKGGYTFGSGTRLTVV.

CDR3 residues: CASSLGSVGTENEKLFF. DNA for the CDR3: TGTGCCAGCAGCTTAGGTTCGGTGGGGACAGAAAATGAAAAACTGTTTTTT. The chain combines TRBV7-8 with TRBJ1-4; 7 bases align to TRBD1. V lost 1 base to trimming and J lost 5 bases; unmatched junction nucleotides: 10. Looked up from germline, CDR1 is SGHVS and CDR2 is FQNEAQ. CDR3 length: 17 amino acids.

This clone has a single count. The rearrangement links TRBV7-6 to TRBJ2-3, with D perhaps TRBD2 (5 bases). The germline V gene has CDR1 SGHVS and CDR2 FNYEAQ. The CDR3 runs to 16 residues. Trimming stripped 2 bases from V and 2 bases from J, with 14 bases between. This CDR3 is CASSLRGGFATDTQYF. The CDR3 DNA follows: TGTGCCAGCAGCTTAAGAGGAGGTTTCGCCACAGATACGCAGTATTTT.

The chain carries TRBV7-8 and TRBJ1-5; D ambiguous. CDR1 is SGHVS, CDR2 FQNEAQ, per germline. CDR3 length: 15 amino acids. The germline V and J ends were trimmed by 5 bases and 6 bases, with 17 bases remaining between them. CDR3 nucleotides: TGTGCCAGCAGCCATCTCCGTGGAAGTGCTCAGCCCCAGCATTTT. The encoded protein is CASSHLRGSAQPQHF.

The chain is built from TRBV13 and TRBJ2-4, with TRBD1 matching over 7 bases. From germline, CDR1 is PRHDT and CDR2 FYEKMQ (reference sequence). This CDR3 is built from 15 residues. The V gene end was trimmed by 4 bases and the J gene end by 1 base; junction bases not matched to a gene: 4. In DNA form, the CDR3 reads TGTGCCAGCAGCTATACAGGGGTCGCCAAAAACATTCAGTACTTC. Translating gives CASSYTGVAKNIQYF.

The chain links TRBV6-5 to TRBJ1-5; perhaps TRBD1 as D (6 bases). V was clipped by 0 bases and J by 5 bases, with 14 bases between them. The CDR3 runs 16 residues. Germline CDR1 MNHEY, CDR2 SVGAGI. Written as DNA, the CDR3 is TGTGCCAGCAGTTACTCTTGGGGGGCGGGCGATCAGCCCCAGCATTTT. Translated: CASSYSWGAGDQPQHF.

The genes are TRBV5-1 and TRBJ2-2; no clear D. The germline V gene encodes CDR1 SGHRS and CDR2 YFSETQ. The length of the CDR3 is 15 residues. V shed 0 bases and J shed 3 bases, with 9 bases lying between them. CDR3 protein: CASSLVGYDTGELFF. DNA of the CDR3: TGCGCCAGCAGCTTGGTGGGTTACGACACCGGGGAGCTGTTTTTT.

The chain uses TRBV28 and TRBJ1-1; no definite D call. The CDR3 has 12 amino acids. Germline V gene lookup returns CDR1 MDHEN and CDR2 SYDVKM. V lost 7 bases to trimming and J lost 1 base, with 7 bases between them. CDR3 sequence: CASTSSNTEAFF. Written as DNA, the CDR3 is TGTGCCAGCACCAGTTCGAACACTGAAGCTTTCTTT. Full variable domain (outside the CDR3, taken from reference TRBV28 and TRBJ1-1): DVKVTQSSRYLVKRTGEKVFLECVQDMDHENMFWYRQDPGLGLRLIYFSYDVKMKEKGDIPEGYSVSREKKERFSLILESASTNQTSMYLCASTSSNTEAFFGQGTRLTVV.

The J gene is TRBJ1-4, the V gene TRBV2, with D unclear. The V gene's germline CDR1 is SNHLY and CDR2 FYNNEI. This CDR3 has 12 amino acids. Trimming left V 5 bases short and J 8 bases short, with 9 bases between. For the CDR3, the DNA is TGTGCCAGCAGTCAGGTGGAGGAAAAACTGTTTTTT. This encodes CASSQVEEKLFF.

The J gene is TRBJ2-3, the V gene TRBV2; a possible D gene is TRBD2 (5 bases). Trimming removed 7 bases at V and 3 bases at J, with 14 bases between. Germline V gene sequence: CDR1 SNHLY, CDR2 FYNNEI. The CDR3 contains 14 residues. In DNA form, the CDR3 reads TGTGCCAGCAAGACCGGGCTAGCTACAGATACGCAGTATTTT. Encoded protein: CASKTGLATDTQYF.

The chain is built from TRBV5-1 and TRBJ1-1; the D gene is possibly TRBD1 (6 bases). Germline V gene sequence: CDR1 SGHRS, CDR2 YFSETQ. Trimming left V 2 bases short and J 1 base short, with 12 bases between. The CDR3 consists of 15 residues. CDR3 sequence: CASSFDQGPNTEAFF. The CDR3 DNA is TGCGCCAGCAGCTTCGACCAGGGGCCGAACACTGAAGCTTTCTTT.